What follows are 17 T cell receptor beta chains derived from one specimen sequenced in a study of blood T cell repertoires in COVID-19 (TCRdb year 2020). The library was generated by the immunoSEQ multiplex PCR assay. Held by TCRdb, this immuneACCESS table contains in-frame sequences only and omits some clones. Under half of the omission traces to an unresolved V gene where checked; the cause of the rest is unknown. This sample is represented by 260,000 or so clones; around 90% of them were singletons. The top ten clones comprise about 8.6% of the sample. The sequenced sample was peripheral blood. These receptors were collected from a man between 18 and 35 years old with active or convalescent COVID-19.

The chain carries TRBV14 and TRBJ2-1, with 10 bases fitting TRBD2. Unmatched junction bases numbered 9, after V lost 4 bases and J lost 9 bases. CDR3 length: 15 amino acids. From germline, CDR1 is SGHDN and CDR2 FVKESK. CDR3 nucleotides: TGTGCCAGCAGCCTTCCTACTAGCGGGGTACTTGAGCAGTTCTTC. Translation gives CASSLPTSGVLEQFF.

The chain joins TRBV6-5 to TRBJ2-1, with 7 nucleotides matching TRBD1. The CDR3 runs to 13 residues. J gave up 9 bases and V 6 bases, and 8 bases lay outside the gene matches. Germline CDR1 and CDR2: MNHEY and SVGAGI. The CDR3 protein is CASSSGTEIEQFF. For the CDR3, the DNA is TGTGCCAGCAGCTCCGGGACAGAAATTGAGCAGTTCTTC.

The gene calls are TRBV3-1 (or the pseudogene TRBV3-2) and TRBJ1-1; 9 bases match TRBD1. CDR1 LGHDT and CDR2 YNNKEL come from the germline V gene (reference sequence). V was pared by 4 bases and J by 5 bases, with 11 bases of the junction left unmatched. The CDR3 length is 16 residues. The CDR3 coding sequence is TGTGCCAGCAGCCGTTCAAACAGGGGGCGCCGGACTGAAGCTTTCTTT. Translated, it gives CASSRSNRGRRTEAFF.

This clone was picked up a small number of times. The genes are TRBV6-2 or TRBV6-3 and TRBJ1-5; maybe TRBD1 (6 bases). Trimming took 6 bases from V and 0 from J, leaving 15 bases between them. This CDR3 has 16 residues. The V gene's germline CDR1 is MNHEY and CDR2 SVGEGT. The CDR3 sequence is CASSPTGPHSNQPQHF. The DNA of the CDR3 is TGTGCCAGCAGCCCTACAGGGCCCCATAGCAATCAGCCCCAGCATTTT.

The chain employs TRBV5-1 and TRBJ2-7, with 8 bases aligning to TRBD1. CDR3 length equals 14 residues. The germline V gene encodes CDR1 SGHRS and CDR2 YFSETQ. Losses at the gene ends were 4 bases for V and 0 bases for J; bases not matched to a gene: 3. The CDR3: CASSRQGNSYEQYF. Written as DNA, the CDR3 is TGCGCCAGCAGCCGACAGGGGAACTCCTACGAGCAGTACTTC. The full variable domain, in which reference TRBV5-1 and TRBJ2-7 provide the parts outside the CDR3, is KAGVTQTPRYLIKTRGQQVTLSCSPISGHRSVSWYQQTPGQGLQFLFEYFSETQRNKGNFPGRFSGRQFSNSRSEMNVSTLELGDSALYLCASSRQGNSYEQYFGPGTRLTVT.

The chain recombines TRBV6-1 with TRBJ2-5; TRBD1 aligns across 9 bases. Germline CDR1 is MNHNS and CDR2 is SASEGT. The CDR3 is made up of 15 amino acids. The V and J ends lost 1 base and 5 bases, in that order; junction bases with no gene match: 5. This CDR3 is CASSEGTGGAETQYF. The CDR3 DNA is TGTGCCAGCAGTGAAGGAACAGGGGGCGCGGAGACCCAGTACTTC.

This clone appeared once. The chain joins TRBV15 to TRBJ2-5; 9 positions agree with TRBD1. The CDR3 is 13 residues long. Trimming took 9 bases from V and 5 from J; bases not matched to a gene: 7. Germline values: CDR1 LNHNV, CDR2 YYDKDF (reference sequence). The CDR3 DNA is TGTGCCACTCAGGACAGGGGATACGAGACCCAGTACTTC. Residues: CATQDRGYETQYF. The complete variable domain, with remaining parts taken from reference TRBV15 and TRBJ2-5, reads DAMVIQNPRYQVTQFGKPVTLSCSQTLNHNVMYWYQQKSSQAPKLLFHYYDKDFNNEADTPDNFQSRRPNTSFCFLDIRSPGLGDTAMYLCATQDRGYETQYFGPGTRLLVL.

The J gene is TRBJ2-7, the V gene TRBV7-2; D uncertain. Trimming left V 2 bases short and J 6 bases short, with 11 bases between. Germline CDR1 is SGHTA and CDR2 is FQGNSA. The CDR3 totals 13 residues. CDR3 coding DNA: TGTGCCAGCAGCTTATCTCCAGGCTTCGAGCAGTACTTC. Translating it yields CASSLSPGFEQYF.

The chain combines TRBV4-1 with TRBJ2-7; 7 bases align to TRBD1. Germline-derived CDR1 and CDR2 are MGHRA and YSYEKL. This CDR3 is 14 amino acids long. Trimming at V came to 5 bases and at J to 4 bases, leaving 8 bases not matched to a gene. The CDR3 bases are TGCGCCAGCAGCGCGAGACAGGGTTTGTACGAGCAGTACTTC. It is translated as CASSARQGLYEQYF.

This chain links TRBV11-2 with TRBJ1-1; D possibly corresponds to TRBD1 (5 bases). Germline CDR1 SGHAT, CDR2 FQNNGV. With 1 base removed from V and 6 bases from J, the gap between germline ends came to 9 bases. The CDR3 loop spans 13 amino acids. CDR3 coding DNA: TGTGCCAGCAGCTTAGCAGGGCGCGCTGAAGCTTTCTTT. Protein: CASSLAGRAEAFF.

This rearrangement joins TRBV7-2 to TRBJ1-3, with D unclear. Germline lookup yields CDR1 SGHTA and CDR2 FQGNSA. This CDR3 has 14 residues. The V end lost 4 bases, the J end lost 3 bases, and 10 bases lay between the germline ends. CDR3 in amino acids: CASSSFSGGNTIYF. The CDR3 DNA is TGTGCCAGCAGCTCATTCTCGGGTGGAAACACCATATATTTT.

V is TRBV6-1 and J is TRBJ2-7; possibly TRBD2 for D (5 bases). Looked up from germline, CDR1 is MNHNS and CDR2 is SASEGT. The CDR3 sequence is 14 residues long. The V end lost 1 base, the J end lost 4 bases, and 11 bases lay between the germline ends. The CDR3 DNA sequence: TGTGCCAGCAGTGAAGGATTAGCGCTTTACGAGCAGTACTTC. Translating it yields CASSEGLALYEQYF.

This chain joins TRBV27 and TRBJ1-2; TRBD1 matches 10 bases. V gave up 5 bases and J gave up 8 bases; unmatched junction bases: 2. This CDR3 has 12 residues. Germline V gene data show CDR1 as MNHEY and CDR2 as SMNVEV (reference sequence). In nucleotides, the CDR3 is TGTGCCAGCAGTCAGACAGGGGGCGGCTACACCTTC. It encodes CASSQTGGGYTF.

V and J are TRBV6-6 and TRBJ1-1; possible D gene TRBD1, 6 bases. Trimming pared 6 bases from V and 5 bases from J, leaving 13 bases between. Germline V lookup: CDR1 MNHNY, CDR2 SVGAGI (reference sequence). The CDR3 totals 13 residues. CDR3 sequence reads: CASSPDRFTEAFF. The CDR3 nucleotides are TGTGCCAGCAGCCCTGACAGGTTTACTGAAGCTTTCTTT.

V gene TRBV10-2 combines with J gene TRBJ1-2; 7 bases are a match to TRBD1. After removal of 3 bases from V and 2 bases from J, the junction contained 6 bases not matched to a gene. The V gene's germline CDR1 is WSHSY and CDR2 SAAADI. The CDR3 loop spans 15 amino acids. As DNA, the CDR3 is TGCGCCAGCAGTGACCCGGACAGGCTGAACTATGGCTACACCTTC. It is translated as CASSDPDRLNYGYTF.

The table lists this clone with a count of one. The chain employs TRBV12-5 and TRBJ1-2; tentatively, D is TRBD1 (5 bases). Germline loops: CDR1 LGHNT, CDR2 FRNRAP. The CDR3 contains 16 residues. V shed 0 bases and J shed 6 bases, with 17 bases lying between them. The CDR3, as DNA: TGTGCTAGTGGTTTGGTGGCAGGGCCCCACAGAGATGGCTACACCTTC. Translating gives CASGLVAGPHRDGYTF.

The gene calls are TRBV27 and TRBJ1-6; D may be TRBD1 (5 bases). This CDR3 region has 17 residues. Germline V gene data show CDR1 as MNHEY and CDR2 as SMNVEV (reference sequence). V gave up 2 bases and J gave up 5 bases, with 16 bases separating them. CDR3 coding DNA: TGTGCCAGCAGTTTAGGGTCAGGGATGCTTAATAATTCACCCCTCCACTTT. The encoded protein is CASSLGSGMLNNSPLHF.